The 28 T cell receptor beta chains given below trace back to one sample, sequenced in a study of blood T cells in healthy people across ages. Then a second PCR, running roughly 6 to 12 cycles, was carried out with a sample-barcoded 5' primer and a J-beta primer mix. Via MiXCR, TCRdb re-called the 5' RACE reads, giving one row per CDR3 protein. Counted here are just under 750,000 distinct CDR3 sequences, roughly 20% occurring once; the ten biggest clones make up around a fifth. Sequencing input: blood. Receptor source: a man in his 70s in good health.

The chain recombines TRBV7-9 with TRBJ1-1; TRBD1 might be the D (6 bases). Trimming pared 3 bases from V and 4 bases from J, leaving 12 bases between. CDR3 size: 14 residues. Germline V CDR1 and CDR2: SEHNR, FQNEAQ (reference sequence). CDR3 loop: CASSFKQGGTEAFF. The CDR3 DNA sequence: TGTGCCAGCAGCTTCAAACAGGGAGGCACTGAAGCTTTCTTT.

The rearrangement uses TRBV9 and TRBJ1-1; D unresolved. CDR1 is SGDLS, CDR2 YYNGEE, per germline. The CDR3 consists of 13 residues. V dropped 4 bases and J dropped 5 bases, with 12 bases sitting between them. The CDR3 region has the DNA TGTGCCAGCAGCACGGATGCGGGTACTGAAGCTTTCTTT. Its protein product is CASSTDAGTEAFF.

This rearrangement joins TRBV12-3 or TRBV12-4 to TRBJ2-7; perhaps TRBD2 as D (5 bases). Near its end, the DNA agrees better with TRBJ2-5, so the J call may be wrong. The CDR3 covers 12 residues. CDR3 region: CASTQAGGTQYF. The DNA for the CDR3 is TGTGCCAGCACCCAAGCCGGAGGGACCCAGTACTTC.

This clonotype was detected many times. CDR3 amino acids: CSVEEGGDEQYF. CDR3 bases: TGCAGCGTTGAAGAAGGCGGGGACGAGCAGTACTTC. The chain recombines TRBV29-1 with TRBJ2-7, with D maybe TRBD2 (6 bases). The germline CDR1 and CDR2 sequences are SQVTM and ANQGSEA. This CDR3 region has 12 residues. Between the trimmed V and J ends, which lost 0 bases and 5 bases, there was a span of 8 bases.

Ten or more counts support this clonotype. The chain employs TRBV29-1 and TRBJ2-5, with D possibly being TRBD1 (8 bases). V lost 2 bases to trimming and J lost 6 bases, with 13 bases between them. The germline gives CDR1 SQVTM, CDR2 ANQGSEA. The CDR3 covers 13 residues. CDR3 in amino acids: CSVEYRGGQTQYF. The CDR3 nucleotides are TGCAGCGTTGAATACAGGGGGGGACAGACCCAGTACTTC. Full variable domain (rest looked up from reference TRBV29-1 and TRBJ2-5): SAVISQKPSRDICQRGTSLTIQCQVDSQVTMMFWYRQQPGQSLTLIATANQGSEATYESGFVIDKFPISRPNLTFSTLTVSNMSPEDSSIYLCSVEYRGGQTQYFGPGTRLLVL.

V and J are TRBV7-9 and TRBJ1-4, with TRBD1 as a possible D gene (6 bases). The germline V gene encodes CDR1 SEHNR and CDR2 FQNEAQ (reference sequence). V lost 5 bases and J lost 13, with 14 bases in between. CDR3 length: 12 amino acids. CDR3 region: CASSPFRGGLFF. The DNA of the CDR3 is TGTGCCAGCAGCCCCTTTCGAGGGGGACTGTTTTTT.

This clonotype turned up a few times. The gene calls are TRBV20-1 and TRBJ2-5, with 9 positions matching TRBD2. Germline CDR1 DFQATT, CDR2 SNEGSKA (reference sequence). The trim removed 2 bases at V and 2 bases at J, leaving 9 bases unmatched. The CDR3 has 16 residues. CDR3: CSARRTSAGGQETQYF. The CDR3 DNA follows: TGCAGTGCTAGACGGACTAGCGCGGGGGGGCAAGAGACCCAGTACTTC.

The genes are TRBV12-3 or TRBV12-4 and TRBJ2-3; the D gene is possibly TRBD1 (5 bases). V lost 1 base to trimming and J lost 1 base, with 12 bases between them. This CDR3 has 16 amino acids. The CDR3, as DNA: TGTGCCAGCAGTTTAGTGGTTCTAGGGGGCACAGATACGCAGTATTTT. Protein sequence: CASSLVVLGGTDTQYF.

This clonotype showed up just a few times. This CDR3 is CASSLDGTLGNEQFF. CDR3 nucleotide sequence: TGTGCCAGCAGCTTAGACGGGACACTTGGGAATGAGCAGTTCTTC. This chain links TRBV7-9 with TRBJ2-1; possible D gene TRBD1, 6 bases. The CDR3 has 15 residues. The V end lost 1 base, the J end lost 7 bases, and 14 bases lay between the germline ends. Germline V gene lookup returns CDR1 SEHNR and CDR2 FQNEAQ (reference sequence). The full variable domain, in which reference TRBV7-9 and TRBJ2-1 provide the parts outside the CDR3, is DTGVSQNPRHKITKRGQNVTFRCDPISEHNRLYWYRQTLGQGPEFLTYFQNEAQLEKSRLLSDRFSAERPKGSFSTLEIQRTEQGDSAMYLCASSLDGTLGNEQFFGPGTRLTVL.

The DNA of the CDR3 is TGCGCCAGCAGCATGACAGGGGGGACTCCTTCTGGAAACACCATATATTTT. Its protein is CASSMTGGTPSGNTIYF. The chain uses TRBV5-1 and TRBJ1-3, with 9 bases aligning to TRBD1. Trimming at V came to 4 bases and at J to 1 base, leaving 9 bases not matched to a gene. The germline V gene has CDR1 SGHRS and CDR2 YFSETQ. CDR3 length: 17 residues.

This clonotype was counted only a few times. The chain combines TRBV29-1 with TRBJ1-5; TRBD1 agrees at 8 bases. Germline V gene sequence: CDR1 SQVTM, CDR2 ANQGSEA. The CDR3 is 17 residues long. With 7 bases clipped from V and 1 base from J, the junction kept 15 bases outside the gene matches. As DNA, the CDR3 is TGCAGCGCCGTCGGACAGGGTAAAGCTTGGAGCAATCAGCCCCAGCATTTT. Translation: CSAVGQGKAWSNQPQHF.

This clonotype was seen ten or more times. V gene TRBV12-3 or TRBV12-4 combines with J gene TRBJ2-5; 8 bases match TRBD2. The V segment lost 5 bases and the J segment 5 bases; nucleotides outside the gene matches: 4. The CDR3 has 13 amino acids. As DNA, the CDR3 is TGTGCCAGCAGTAAACTAGCGGTTGAGACCCAGTACTTC. It codes for CASSKLAVETQYF.

This clonotype was seen only once. The chain combines TRBV7-8 with TRBJ1-5; a weak D match, TRBD1 (5 bases). The CDR3 totals 14 residues. Trimming stripped 7 bases from V and 4 bases from J, with 14 bases between. Germline V CDR1 and CDR2: SGHVS, FQNEAQ. The CDR3: CASKGANKNQPQHF. The CDR3, as DNA: TGTGCCAGCAAAGGGGCTAACAAAAATCAGCCCCAGCATTTT.

The chain is built from TRBV2 and TRBJ2-5; 11 nucleotides agree with TRBD2. The end of the DNA fits TRBJ2-1 better, so the J call may be wrong. The V gene's germline CDR1 is SNHLY and CDR2 FYNNEI. The CDR3 has 15 amino acids. In DNA, the CDR3 is TGTGCCAGCACTCCCGGGACTAGCGGAATTTATGAGCAGTTCTTC. Protein sequence: CASTPGTSGIYEQFF.

This clonotype has more than one count but fewer than ten. J is TRBJ1-5 and V is TRBV27; D perhaps matches TRBD1 (5 bases). The CDR3 runs to 16 residues. The germline V gene encodes CDR1 MNHEY and CDR2 SMNVEV (reference sequence). V was shortened by 10 bases and J by 4 bases, with 23 bases between the two germline ends. CDR3 in amino acids: CATRVRAQLPNQPQHF. CDR3 in DNA: TGTGCCACGCGGGTCAGGGCCCAACTCCCTAATCAGCCCCAGCATTTT.

This clonotype was picked up a small number of times. The V and J genes are TRBV12-3 or TRBV12-4 and TRBJ2-1, with D hard to call. The CDR3 is made up of 12 amino acids. Trimming pared 6 bases from V and 9 bases from J, leaving 12 bases between. The CDR3 nucleotides are TGTGCCAGCAGCCCCAGAGTCGGTGAGCAGTTCTTC. Its protein product is CASSPRVGEQFF.

This clonotype appeared a few times. The rearrangement links TRBV7-8 to TRBJ2-4; TRBD2 aligns across 9 bases. This CDR3 has 15 residues. CDR1 SGHVS and CDR2 FQNEAQ come from the germline V gene. Trimming removed 4 bases from V and 6 bases from J; junction bases left unmatched: 7. This CDR3 reads CASSSIAGVRNIQYF. The CDR3 DNA reads TGTGCCAGCAGCTCAATAGCGGGGGTGAGAAACATTCAGTACTTC.

This chain connects TRBV18 to TRBJ1-1, with D possibly being TRBD1 (5 bases). The length of the CDR3 is 17 residues. Trimming removed 3 bases from V and 0 bases from J, with 17 bases in between. Germline-derived CDR1 and CDR2 are KGHSH and LQKENI. In nucleotides, the CDR3 is TGTGCCAGCTCACCCGCGATGACAGATTCCATGAACACTGAAGCTTTCTTT. Its translation is CASSPAMTDSMNTEAFF.

This clonotype was counted only a few times. The J gene is TRBJ2-5, the V gene TRBV20-1, with 13 positions matching TRBD2. Germline trimming cut 5 bases from V and 0 bases from J; bases unmatched to any gene: 6. The CDR3 has 16 amino acids. Germline CDR1 DFQATT, CDR2 SNEGSKA (reference sequence). In DNA, the CDR3 is TGCAGTGCTGGCCATGGGACTAGCGGGAACCAAGAGACCCAGTACTTC. Protein sequence: CSAGHGTSGNQETQYF.

This clonotype was observed a few times. The V call is TRBV12-3 or TRBV12-4, the J call TRBJ1-6; D may be TRBD1 (6 bases). The CDR3 is 15 amino acids. V was clipped by 0 bases and J by 7 bases, with 10 bases between them. CDR3 bases: TGTGCCAGCAGTTTAGCGTCCGGACAGAATTCACCCCTCCACTTT. Protein: CASSLASGQNSPLHF.

CDR3: CASSPLETGLQETQYF. The CDR3 bases are TGCGCCAGCAGCCCCCTAGAGACAGGTCTCCAAGAGACCCAGTACTTC. The chain couples TRBV5-1 to TRBJ2-5; D may be TRBD1 (6 bases). Trimming cost V 4 bases and J 1 base, with 17 bases left between them. CDR1 SGHRS and CDR2 YFSETQ come from the germline V gene. CDR3 length: 16 amino acids. Combining the CDR3 with reference TRBV5-1 and TRBJ2-5 gives the whole variable domain KAGVTQTPRYLIKTRGQQVTLSCSPISGHRSVSWYQQTPGQGLQFLFEYFSETQRNKGNFPGRFSGRQFSNSRSEMNVSTLELGDSALYLCASSPLETGLQETQYFGPGTRLLVL.

This clonotype was counted a few times. The chain employs TRBV4-1 and TRBJ2-3; D unclear. This CDR3 has 15 residues. Germline CDR1 MGHRA, CDR2 YSYEKL. The V and J ends lost 1 base and 0 bases respectively, with 8 bases between them. CDR3 amino acids: CASSQGRTSTDTQYF. CDR3 DNA sequence: TGCGCCAGCAGCCAAGGACGAACTAGCACAGATACGCAGTATTTT.

A few counts support this clonotype. V gene TRBV29-1 combines with J gene TRBJ2-7, with no clear D. CDR3 length equals 10 residues. V lost 3 bases and J lost 2, with 2 bases in between. CDR1 and CDR2 from the germline V gene are SQVTM and ANQGSEA. As DNA, the CDR3 is TGCAGCGTTGACCCCTACGAGCAGTACGTC. This codes for CSVDPYEQYV.

The chain recombines TRBV18 with TRBJ2-6; TRBD2 aligns across 13 bases. Trimming removed 3 bases from V and 0 bases from J; junction bases left unmatched: 2. The CDR3 sequence is 18 residues long. CDR1 is KGHSH and CDR2 is LQKENI in the germline V gene. CDR3 nucleotides: TGTGCCAGCTCACCTGGACTAGCGGGGGACTCTGGGGCCAACGTCCTGACTTTC. This sequence encodes CASSPGLAGDSGANVLTF.

This clonotype was picked up a small number of times. The V call is TRBV12-3 or TRBV12-4, the J call TRBJ1-3; 7 bases line up with TRBD1. V lost 5 bases and J lost 3; bases outside the gene matches: 4. The CDR3 runs 14 residues. CDR3: CASSRDRVGNTIYF. The CDR3 bases are TGTGCCAGCAGTAGAGACAGGGTTGGAAACACCATATATTTT.

The chain is built from TRBV24-1 and TRBJ2-7; TRBD2 aligns across 11 bases. The CDR3 has 17 residues. Germline V gene data show CDR1 as KGHDR and CDR2 as SFDVKD. Unmatched junction bases numbered 6, after V lost 1 base and J lost 2 bases. DNA of the CDR3: TGTGCCACCAGTGATTTCAGGACTAGCGGGCGGACCTACGAGCAGTACGTC. Protein: CATSDFRTSGRTYEQYV.

This clonotype has at least ten counts. The V call is TRBV6-2 or TRBV6-3, the J call TRBJ2-7; D is undetermined. The V end lost 8 bases, the J end lost 1 base, and 3 bases lay between the germline ends. The CDR3 covers 10 residues. Germline V lookup: CDR1 MNHEY, CDR2 SVGEGT. For the CDR3, the DNA is TGTGCCAGCCGGTCCTACGAGCAGTACTTC. Protein product: CASRSYEQYF.

This clonotype was seen a handful of times. A much more abundant neighbour one base away suggests this may be a read error. The chain combines TRBV7-9 with TRBJ1-4; possible D gene TRBD1, 6 bases. Germline V gene lookup returns CDR1 SEHNR and CDR2 FQNEAQ (reference sequence). The CDR3 totals 16 residues. Trimming stripped 11 bases from V and 5 bases from J, with 24 bases between. CDR3 in amino acids: CAGPPGDGTPNEKLFF. CDR3 nucleotide sequence: TGTGCCGGCCCCCCAGGGGACGGAACCCCAAATGAAAAACTGTTTTTT.